This TCR beta chain originates from a study of CD8 T cells in ankylosing spondylitis. Overall study findings and caveats: Past research had described some motif variants in reactive arthritis synovial fluid and blood. Ankylosing spondylitis blood appeared to be characterized by a TCR beta motif of several highly homologous variants.

Library preparation for TCR beta used quantitative 5'-RACE with molecular barcodes. Each CDR3 protein gets one entry after TCRdb re-called the 5' RACE reads with MiXCR. This table holds under 300,000 distinct CDR3 sequences, over 9.5% found once. The CDR3 is 16 amino acids. The ends were cut back, 8 bases at V and 10 bases at J, with 24 bases in the middle. From germline, CDR1 is LGHNA and CDR2 YNFKEQ. As to this clonotype: What it binds is unknown.

Material for sequencing was blood, either unsorted or a sorted T cell fraction (not recorded which). This TCR derives from a male donor with ankylosing spondylitis or in good health (not recorded which). The chain couples TRBV4-2 to TRBJ1-6; possible D gene TRBD1, 6 bases. The CDR3 sequence: CASRVEPQGEGSPLHF. CDR3 in DNA: TGTGCCAGCCGGGTGGAGCCACAGGGAGAAGGATCACCCCTCCACTTT.